The source of this TCR beta chain is a study of identical twins. Points from the study as a whole: Twin pairs had excess sharing that was weaker in beta out-of-frame sequences.

CDR1 is GTSNPN, CDR2 SVGIG, per germline (reference sequence). CDR3 length: 12 residues. V was cut by 1 base and J by 11 bases, with 13 bases left in between. The cDNA had a unique molecular identifier and a template-switch universal primer site. Each CDR3 protein gets one entry after TCRdb re-called the 5' RACE reads with MiXCR. Of hundreds of thousands of distinct CDR3 sequences in the sample, roughly 7.5% were seen once. This clonotype was picked up a small number of times. What it binds is unknown. These data were likewise used in another study, on yellow fever vaccine responses in identical twins.

Sequencing used memory (CD45RO+) T cells sorted from blood. This chain links TRBV30 with TRBJ2-3; weak D call: TRBD2 (6 bases). The clonotype comes from a woman younger than 30 in good health. CDR3 sequence (DNA): TGTGCCTGGAGTGCAACCGGGACTGTGCAGTATTTT. Its translation: CAWSATGTVQYF.